Listed below are T cell receptor beta chains from one sample, sequenced in a study of Ad26.COV2.S vaccination and SARS-CoV-2 variants. The assay was immunoSEQ multiplex PCR, and TCRdb's table has in-frame clones only and misses some. The data contain hundreds of thousands of clones, 92% of them singletons. The material was peripheral blood, obtained in a trial of Ad26.COV2.S vaccine versus placebo. The receptors shown here come from a person between 18 and 60 years old who received the Ad26.COV2.S COVID-19 vaccine or a placebo. Each CDR3 is given with its conserved first and last residue. The order of the fields is clone size, J gene, D gene, V gene, CDR3 DNA, CDR3 protein. A D gene is named only where the DNA matches it firmly. Clone size is given for some rows only: seen once, a few or many times, or a class if the clone is expanded.

>NA|TRBJ1-1|NA|TRBV19
TGTGCCAGTAGTATCGCAGCGAACACTGAAGCTTTCTTT
CASSIAANTEAFF
>NA|TRBJ2-1|TRBD2|TRBV7-9
TGTGCCTCCGAAGCGGGGAACTCCTACAATGAGCAGTTCTTC
CASEAGNSYNEQFF
>NA|TRBJ2-7|NA|TRBV7-2
TGTGCCAGCAGCTTAAATCACGGACTAAGGGGGGACGAGCAGTACTTC
CASSLNHGLRGDEQYF
>few|TRBJ1-2|NA|TRBV5-4
TGTGCCAGCAGCTTGAAAAACACAGGGTACTACACCTTC
CASSLKNTGYYTF
>NA|TRBJ2-3|NA|TRBV5-1
TGCGCCAGCAGCTTGTGGGGCACAGATACGCAGTATTTT
CASSLWGTDTQYF
>NA|TRBJ2-5|NA|TRBV24-1
TGTGCCACCAGTGATAAGGTTATGAGGCAGGGATGGTTGGAGACCCAGTACTTC
CATSDKVMRQGWLETQYF
>NA|TRBJ2-7|NA|TRBV7-9
TGTGCCAGCAGCTTAGCCGGGCGGCCCTACGAGCAGTACTTC
CASSLAGRPYEQYF
>NA|TRBJ1-2|TRBD1|TRBV7-9
TGTGCCAGCAGCAACGGAGGGGGCGAAAACTATGGCTACACCTTC
CASSNGGGENYGYTF
>NA|TRBJ1-2|TRBD1|TRBV30
TGTGCCTGGACCTTGCAACAGGGGGATGGCTACACCTTC
CAWTLQQGDGYTF
>NA|TRBJ1-5|NA|TRBV7-6
TGTGCCAGCAGCCGCGAGGCGGGGTTTAGCAATCAGCCCCAGCATTTT
CASSREAGFSNQPQHF
>few|TRBJ2-3|NA|TRBV5-1
TGCGCCAGCAGCTCACAGGGAAGCACAGATACGCAGTATTTT
CASSSQGSTDTQYF
>once|TRBJ2-7|NA|TRBV2
TGTGCCAGCAGGGGACCCTTGAGGGGGGGCTACGAGCAGTACTTC
CASRGPLRGGYEQYF
>few|TRBJ1-2|NA|TRBV6-4
TGTGCCAGCAGTGACTCGGGGGGTTCCCCTATCTATGGCTACACCTTC
CASSDSGGSPIYGYTF
>NA|TRBJ2-5|TRBD1|TRBV9
TGTGCCAGCAGCGTAACGGGACAGCAACAAGAGACCCAGTACTTC
CASSVTGQQQETQYF
>NA|TRBJ1-2|NA|TRBV11-2
TGTGCCAGCAGCTTAGAGGGGGGACGGAACTATGGCTACACCTTC
CASSLEGGRNYGYTF
>NA|TRBJ1-2|TRBD1|TRBV12-3/TRBV12-4
TGTGCCAGCAGTCGGACAGGGAACTATGGCTACACCTTC
CASSRTGNYGYTF
>NA|TRBJ2-1|NA|TRBV19
TGTGCCAGTAGTATGAGACTGTTCAATGAGCAGTTCTTC
CASSMRLFNEQFF
>NA|TRBJ1-2|NA|TRBV27
TGTGCCAGCAGTTTATCGTCTGGTAACTATGGCTACACCTTC
CASSLSSGNYGYTF
>NA|TRBJ1-1|NA|TRBV2
TGTGCCAGCAGAGGAGGACAGAAGAACACTGAAGCTTTCTTT
CASRGGQKNTEAFF
>NA|TRBJ1-2|TRBD1|TRBV5-6
TGTGCCAGCAGCGGGGGACAGAGTTTAATAAGCTATGGCTACACCTTC
CASSGGQSLISYGYTF
>NA|TRBJ1-2|NA|TRBV30
TGTGCCTGGAGTGAGTCCGACGGGGGGGCCCTTGATAACTATGGCTACACCTTC
CAWSESDGGALDNYGYTF
>NA|TRBJ1-3|NA|TRBV12-5
TGTGCTAGTGGTTTCGAAGGGGTCACCATATATTTT
CASGFEGVTIYF
>NA|TRBJ1-3|NA|TRBV15
TGTGCCACACCTGACAGAACTGGAAACACCATATATTTT
CATPDRTGNTIYF
>NA|TRBJ2-7|TRBD2|TRBV2
TGTGCCAGCAGTGGGGGTAGCGGGGCCGATTACTACGAGCAGTACTTC
CASSGGSGADYYEQYF
>NA|TRBJ1-2|NA|TRBV4-3
TGCGCCAGCAGCCAAGTGGTAGGGGACGTCTATGGCTACACCTTC
CASSQVVGDVYGYTF
>NA|TRBJ1-6|TRBD1|TRBV4-3
TGCGCCAGCAGCCAAGATCCTTTTGGGACAGGGATAGGTAATTCACCCCTCCACTTT
CASSQDPFGTGIGNSPLHF
>once|TRBJ2-3|NA|TRBV7-6
TGTGCCAGCAGCTTACTAGCGCAAGATACGCAGTATTTT
CASSLLAQDTQYF
>NA|TRBJ2-7|NA|TRBV2
TGTGCCAGCAAGCAGGGGGGTCCCTACGAGCAGTACTTC
CASKQGGPYEQYF
>NA|TRBJ1-2|NA|TRBV30
TGTGCCTGGAGTGTACCTTTCGTCAGGGCCGTCTATGGCTACACCTTC
CAWSVPFVRAVYGYTF
>NA|TRBJ1-4|TRBD1|TRBV3-1/TRBV3-2
TGTGCCAGCAGCCTGGGACAGGGGGATGAAAAACTGTTTTTT
CASSLGQGDEKLFF
>once|TRBJ2-3|TRBD2|TRBV9
TGTGCCAGCAGCGTACTAGGACTAGCGGGGGGCACAGATACGCAGTATTTT
CASSVLGLAGGTDTQYF
>NA|TRBJ2-3|NA|TRBV5-4
TGTGCCAGCAGCTCCCCACTAACTAGGGCAGATACGCAGTATTTT
CASSSPLTRADTQYF
>NA|TRBJ2-1|TRBD2|TRBV19
TGTGCCAGTAGTATAGATCGAGGCTCGTGGGACTATAGGGGCGATGAGCAGTTCTTC
CASSIDRGSWDYRGDEQFF
>NA|TRBJ1-2|NA|TRBV27
TGTGCCAGCAGTACGGGGGTAGACTATGGCTACACCTTC
CASSTGVDYGYTF
>NA|TRBJ2-4|NA|TRBV30
TGTGCCTGGAGTAGGCAGGCTAAAAACATTCAGTACTTC
CAWSRQAKNIQYF
>NA|TRBJ2-1|TRBD2|TRBV4-3
TGCGCCAGCAGCCGTCTGACCGGGACTAGCGTAGACAATGAGCAGTTCTTC
CASSRLTGTSVDNEQFF
>NA|TRBJ2-7|NA|TRBV2
TGTGCCAGCAGAACGGACTCCTTC
CASRTDSF
>NA|TRBJ1-3|NA|TRBV5-1
TGCGCCAGCAGCTTGGAAGGGAACTCTGGAAACACCATATATTTT
CASSLEGNSGNTIYF
>once|TRBJ1-1|NA|TRBV6-5
TGTGCCAGCAGTCCCGGGACAAGGAACACTGAAGCTTTCTTT
CASSPGTRNTEAFF
>once|TRBJ1-1|TRBD1|TRBV18
TGTGCCAGCTCACCAAGGAGGGGGGCGCAGGGGGACACTGAAGCTTTCTTT
CASSPRRGAQGDTEAFF
>NA|TRBJ1-2|NA|TRBV10-1
TGCGCCAGCAGTGACCGGCAGGGACGCGGCTACACCTTC
CASSDRQGRGYTF
>NA|TRBJ2-7|NA|TRBV7-8
TGTGCCAGCAGCTTAGGAACAGCTTACGAGCAGTACTTC
CASSLGTAYEQYF
>NA|TRBJ1-2|NA|TRBV7-2
TGTGCCAGCAGCACAGGGACATTTTCTCATGGCTACACCTTC
CASSTGTFSHGYTF
>NA|TRBJ2-7|NA|TRBV28
TGTGCCAGCAGTTTACAGGGGCCACCCTACGAGCAGTACTTC
CASSLQGPPYEQYF
>NA|TRBJ1-2|NA|TRBV7-2
TGTGCCAGCAGCTTAGGGGGTGGATATGGCTACACCTTC
CASSLGGGYGYTF
>NA|TRBJ2-7|NA|TRBV6-2/TRBV6-3
TGTGCCAGCAGTTCACCGGGGCGGTTCCTATCCTACGAGCAGTACTTC
CASSSPGRFLSYEQYF
>NA|TRBJ1-4|NA|TRBV15
TGTGCCACCAGCAGAGCTAAAAAAAGTGAAAAACTGTTTTTT
CATSRAKKSEKLFF
>NA|TRBJ2-6|NA|TRBV7-8
TGTGCCAGCAGCCCCCTCCAAAGGGCTGGGGCCAACGTCCTGACTTTC
CASSPLQRAGANVLTF
>NA|TRBJ1-6|NA|TRBV27
TGTGCCAGCAGTGCCACCGGGACTAGAAATTCACCCCTCCACTTT
CASSATGTRNSPLHF
>NA|TRBJ2-1|NA|TRBV29-1
TGCAGCGTTGAAGATGATCGGCGGTGGAATGAGCAGTTCTTC
CSVEDDRRWNEQFF
>NA|TRBJ2-5|NA|TRBV28
TGTGCCAGCAGTTTATTCGCGGGCGGAGAGACCCAGTACTTC
CASSLFAGGETQYF
>NA|TRBJ1-2|NA|TRBV21-1
TGTGCCAGCAGCAAACCCCCCGGGACAGGGACCAACTATGGCTACACCTTC
CASSKPPGTGTNYGYTF
>NA|TRBJ1-5|NA|TRBV6-2/TRBV6-3
TGTGCCAGCAGTTACCCGGGGGAACGCAATCAGCCCCAGCATTTT
CASSYPGERNQPQHF
>few|TRBJ1-3|TRBD1|TRBV5-3
TGTGCCAGAAGCTGCCCTGGACAGGGGGTCGGAAACACCATATATTTT
CARSCPGQGVGNTIYF